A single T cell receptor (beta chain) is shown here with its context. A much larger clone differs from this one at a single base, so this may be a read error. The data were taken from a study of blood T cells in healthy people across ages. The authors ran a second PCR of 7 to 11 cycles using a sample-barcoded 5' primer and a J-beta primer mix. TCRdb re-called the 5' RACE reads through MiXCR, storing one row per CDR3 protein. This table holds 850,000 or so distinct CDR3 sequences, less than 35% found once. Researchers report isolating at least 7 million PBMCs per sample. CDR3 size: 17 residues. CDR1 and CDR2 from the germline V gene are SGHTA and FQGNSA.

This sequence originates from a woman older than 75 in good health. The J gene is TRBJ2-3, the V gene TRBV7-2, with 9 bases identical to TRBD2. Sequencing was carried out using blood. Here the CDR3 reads CAGSLVGASGGTDTQYF. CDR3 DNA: TGTGCCGGCAGCTTAGTAGGCGCTAGCGGGGGCACAGATACGCAGTATTTT.